These 7 T cell receptor beta chains were all obtained from the same sample, sequenced in a study of post-analysis software for immune sequencing data. Study-level points and caveats: With TRBV5-6, TRBV5-1 and TRBV20-1 included, about five TRBV segments were more frequent in patients than in controls.

The authors incorporated unique molecular identifiers into the TCR beta cDNA libraries. TCRdb recomputed calls from the PCR reads with MiXCR, one row per CDR3 protein. The sample shows some 800,000 distinct CDR3 sequences, roughly 46% of them seen only once. Their target antigens are unknown. The source material was blood. These receptors were collected from a girl between 10 and 17 years old with multiple sclerosis.

The rearrangement uses TRBV2 and TRBJ2-1; D is perhaps TRBD2 (5 bases). Germline loops: CDR1 SNHLY, CDR2 FYNNEI. Trimming pared 4 bases from V and 4 bases from J, leaving 11 bases between. The CDR3 runs to 14 residues. The CDR3 protein is CASSGGLRYNEQFF. CDR3 nucleotides: TGTGCCAGCAGTGGAGGGTTGCGGTACAATGAGCAGTTCTTC.

The rearrangement links TRBV29-1 to TRBJ1-2, with no clear D. This CDR3 has 14 residues. The V gene lost 4 bases and the J gene lost 2 bases, with 14 bases spanning the gap. Germline values: CDR1 SQVTM, CDR2 ANQGSEA. CDR3 residues: CSVGPLEANYGYTF. The CDR3, as DNA: TGCAGCGTTGGCCCCCTCGAGGCCAACTATGGCTACACCTTC.

The J gene is TRBJ2-6, the V gene TRBV24-1; weak D call: TRBD2 (6 bases). CDR1 and CDR2 (germline): KGHDR, SFDVKD. With 4 bases removed from V and 3 bases from J, the gap between germline ends came to 15 bases. The CDR3 has 17 amino acids. The CDR3 protein is CATSDPQGGYGANVLTF. CDR3 DNA sequence: TGTGCCACCAGTGACCCGCAGGGAGGTTATGGGGCCAACGTCCTGACTTTC.

This clonotype was recorded a few times. The V and J genes are TRBV29-1 and TRBJ2-7, with TRBD1 matching 8 bases. The CDR3 runs to 13 residues. CDR1 SQVTM and CDR2 ANQGSEA come from the germline V gene. The V segment lost 6 bases and the J segment 2 bases; nucleotides outside the gene matches: 6. The CDR3 loop is CSVGTGGAYEQYF. CDR3 DNA: TGCAGCGTGGGAACAGGGGGTGCCTACGAGCAGTACTTC.

CDR3 sequence: CASSLIAGVDGYTF. CDR3 DNA: TGTGCCAGCAGCTTAATCGCAGGGGTAGATGGCTACACCTTC. The rearrangement links TRBV7-8 to TRBJ1-2; tentatively, D is TRBD1 (6 bases). Germline V lookup: CDR1 SGHVS, CDR2 FQNEAQ. The CDR3 is 14 residues long. Trimming pared 2 bases from V and 6 bases from J, leaving 13 bases between.

The genes are TRBV29-1 and TRBJ2-1; 8 bases agree with TRBD2. CDR1 SQVTM and CDR2 ANQGSEA come from the germline V gene. This CDR3 comprises 14 residues. V lost 6 bases to trimming and J lost 4 bases; unmatched junction nucleotides: 8. The CDR3 DNA follows: TGCAGCGTCGAGTCGGGGACTAGATACAATGAGCAGTTCTTC. It yields the protein CSVESGTRYNEQFF.

This clonotype has more than one count but fewer than ten. The genes are TRBV24-1 and TRBJ2-3, with D unclear. V lost 4 bases to trimming and J lost 5 bases, with 6 bases between them. The CDR3 runs 12 residues. Per germline, CDR1 KGHDR and CDR2 SFDVKD. This CDR3 reads CATSEAGDTQYF. The CDR3 DNA is TGTGCCACCAGTGAGGCCGGAGATACGCAGTATTTT.